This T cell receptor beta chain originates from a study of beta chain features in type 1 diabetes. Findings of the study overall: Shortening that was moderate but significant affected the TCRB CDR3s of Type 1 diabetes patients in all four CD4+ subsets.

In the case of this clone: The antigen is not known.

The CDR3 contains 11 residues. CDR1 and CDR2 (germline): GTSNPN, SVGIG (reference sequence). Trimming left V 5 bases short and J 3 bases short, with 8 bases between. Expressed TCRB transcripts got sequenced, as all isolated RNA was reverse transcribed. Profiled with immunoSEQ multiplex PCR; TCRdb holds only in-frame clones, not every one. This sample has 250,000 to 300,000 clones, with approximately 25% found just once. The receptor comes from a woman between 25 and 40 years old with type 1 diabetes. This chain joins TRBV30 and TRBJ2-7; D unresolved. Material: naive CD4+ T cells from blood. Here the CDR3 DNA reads TGTGCCTGGGACTTGGGCTACGAGCAGTACTTC. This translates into CAWDLGYEQYF.